The 3 T cell receptor beta chains below come from one sample, sequenced in a study of lymphopenia after photon versus proton radiotherapy. Assay used: immunoSEQ multiplex PCR; TCRdb lists only in-frame clones, some missing. The repertoire holds over 35,000 clones, with more than 70% as singletons. This specimen consisted of peripheral blood, obtained from a patient treated with proton-based radiotherapy. These receptors originate from a woman in her seventies with pancreatic cancer. Some clones in this sample may be carry-over from other donors' samples.

The V and J genes are TRBV19 and TRBJ1-2; 9 bases map to TRBD1. Germline CDR1 LNHDA, CDR2 SQIVND (reference sequence). This CDR3 comprises 12 residues. V shed 6 bases, J shed 8 bases, and the junction held 4 bases outside the gene matches. The CDR3 here is CASRGTGLGYTF. The CDR3 coding sequence is TGTGCCAGTAGGGGGACAGGGCTCGGCTACACCTTC.

The chain has TRBV28 and TRBJ2-1; D call uncertain. The CDR3 runs 12 residues. The germline V gene has CDR1 MDHEN and CDR2 SYDVKM. Trimming took 6 bases from V and 5 from J, leaving 8 bases between them. The CDR3 DNA sequence: TGTGCCAGCAGGGGTGGGAACAATGAGCAGTTCTTC. Translated: CASRGGNNEQFF.

For the CDR3, the DNA is TGTGCCAGCAGCGTAGGCGGGACAGATCGGGCTTTCTTT. Residues: CASSVGGTDRAFF. The chain is built from TRBV9 and TRBJ1-1, with 7 bases identical to TRBD1. The CDR3 is 13 residues long. V gave up 0 bases and J gave up 11 bases; unmatched junction bases: 7. Looked up from germline, CDR1 is SGDLS and CDR2 is YYNGEE.